These T cell receptor beta chains were read from a single sample in a study of blood T cells in healthy people across ages. TCRdb reprocessed the 5' RACE reads with MiXCR, giving one entry per CDR3 protein. Of roughly 1.7 million distinct CDR3 sequences in the sample, 30% to 40% were seen once. The source material was blood. Source of these receptors: a woman between 25 and 40 years old in good health. The CDR3 runs from the conserved cysteine through the conserved F or W. The order of the fields is D gene, V gene, clone size, J gene, CDR3 DNA, CDR3 protein. A D gene is named only where the DNA matches it firmly. Clone size appears in some rows only: once, few, many, or a class for an expanded clone.

NA	TRBV10-3	few	TRBJ1-1	TGTGCCATCAGTGCCACGAACACTGAAGCTTTCTTT	CAISATNTEAFF
NA	TRBV7-2	NA	TRBJ2-7	TGTGCCAGCAGCTCCCCGGACAGACCCTACGAGCAGTACTTC	CASSSPDRPYEQYF
NA	TRBV10-3	NA	TRBJ1-1	TGTGCCATCAGAACGGACATGAGCACTGAAGCTTTCTTT	CAIRTDMSTEAFF
TRBD2	TRBV20-1	NA	TRBJ2-7	TGCAGTGCTAGAACACCCCCGAGCAGCGGGGGTTCCGGGGAGCAGTACTTC	CSARTPPSSGGSGEQYF
NA	TRBV20-1	NA	TRBJ2-2	TGCAGTGCGCGGGTAGGACAGAGAGCCGGGGAGCTGTTTTTT	CSARVGQRAGELFF
NA	TRBV20-1	few	TRBJ2-1	TGCAGTGCTATACCCGGGACTCGCTACAATGAGCAGTTCTTC	CSAIPGTRYNEQFF
NA	TRBV10-3	NA	TRBJ1-1	TGTGCCATCAGTGATAGCAGAGGGGTGAACACTGAAGCTTTCTTT	CAISDSRGVNTEAFF
NA	TRBV7-9	NA	TRBJ2-1	TGTGCCAGCAGCCTAATGGTGGCTACAGATCAGAATGAGCAGTTCTTC	CASSLMVATDQNEQFF
NA	TRBV27	NA	TRBJ1-5	TGTGCCAGCAGTTTGGGAGGAGTGTCCCAGCCCCAGCATTTT	CASSLGGVSQPQHF
NA	TRBV3-1	NA	TRBJ2-5	TGTGCCAGCAGCCACGGACATACATCCCGAATCCAAGAGACCCAGTACTTC	CASSHGHTSRIQETQYF
NA	TRBV5-1	NA	TRBJ2-7	TGCGCCAGCAGCTTGGATATTCAGGGCAGGGGCGGCGAGCAGTACTTC	CASSLDIQGRGGEQYF
NA	TRBV7-2	many	TRBJ2-5	TGTGCCAGCAGCTTCCGGGGGCGGCAAGAGACCCAGTACTTC	CASSFRGRQETQYF
NA	TRBV6-6	NA	TRBJ1-2	TGTGCCAGCAGCCCGGGTCGGAGAGGCTATGGCTACACCTTC	CASSPGRRGYGYTF
NA	TRBV12-3/TRBV12-4	many	TRBJ2-1	TGTGCCAGCAGTTTTCTTCCAGGGAGGTCCTACAATGAGCAGTTCTTC	CASSFLPGRSYNEQFF
NA	TRBV28	few	TRBJ2-5	TGTGCCAGCAGTGCGGGCTCTGCGCAGTACTTC	CASSAGSAQYF
NA	TRBV5-1	NA	TRBJ1-4	TGCGCCAGCAGCCCCGACGTCGGGGCGGGGGGCGCGAATGAAAAACTGTTTTTT	CASSPDVGAGGANEKLFF
NA	TRBV5-6	NA	TRBJ2-5	TGTGCCAGCAGCTTGGGGCAGGGCGGGGCAGAGACCCAGTACTTC	CASSLGQGGAETQYF
TRBD2	TRBV7-2	few	TRBJ2-7	TGTGCCAGCAGCTTACTGGCGGGGGGCATGAGCTCCTACGAGCAGTACTTC	CASSLLAGGMSSYEQYF
TRBD1	TRBV6-6	few	TRBJ1-1	TGTGCCAGCAGCCCCCGGACAGGACGAGCTTTCTTT	CASSPRTGRAFF
TRBD1	TRBV5-6	NA	TRBJ1-2	TGTGCCAGCAGCCGACCTGAGGGACAGGACCTGTATGGCTACACCTTC	CASSRPEGQDLYGYTF
TRBD1	TRBV20-1	NA	TRBJ2-3	TGCAGTGCAATAACAGGGGGGCGAGACACAGATACGCAGTATTTT	CSAITGGRDTDTQYF
TRBD1	TRBV4-1	NA	TRBJ1-2	TGCGCCAGCAGCCAAGAGCATGGGACAGATGGCTACACCTTC	CASSQEHGTDGYTF
NA	TRBV25-1	few	TRBJ1-5	TGTGCCACCAGTGACGTGGGGGGTAGCAATCAGCCCCAGCATTTT	CATSDVGGSNQPQHF
TRBD2	TRBV27	NA	TRBJ2-5	TGTGCCAGCAGTTCCGGGACTAGCGGGCTCGAGACCCTGTACTTC	CASSSGTSGLETLYF
TRBD2	TRBV27	few	TRBJ2-1	TGTGCCAGCAGTTCCCGGCGCGCTAGCGGGGGGAGTAATGAGCAGTTCTTC	CASSSRRASGGSNEQFF
TRBD2	TRBV2	once	TRBJ2-5	TGTGCCATCGGGACTAGCGGGAAACGGGAGCAGTACTTC	CAIGTSGKREQYF
NA	TRBV27	NA	TRBJ1-1	TGTGCCAGCGGGTGGGGGGGTGCTAACACTGAAGCTTTCTTT	CASGWGGANTEAFF
NA	TRBV7-9	few	TRBJ1-5	TGTGCCAGCAGCTTACCCGACCGACAGATTTTTTATAGCAATCAGCCCCAGCATTTT	CASSLPDRQIFYSNQPQHF
TRBD2	TRBV10-3	NA	TRBJ2-3	TGTGCCATCAGTGAGCCTAGCGGGGGTACTGGCACAGATACGCAGTATTTT	CAISEPSGGTGTDTQYF
TRBD1	TRBV5-1	NA	TRBJ1-2	TGCGCCAGCAGACCTACCGGGACAGCAACCTATGGCTACACCTTC	CASRPTGTATYGYTF
TRBD1	TRBV9	NA	TRBJ1-6	TGTGCCAGCAGCGAGACAGGGCGAGAGTCACCCCTCCACTTT	CASSETGRESPLHF
NA	TRBV20-1	NA	TRBJ1-1	TGCAGTGCGAGTAAGAACACTGGAGCTTTCTTT	CSASKNTGAFF
NA	TRBV12-5	few	TRBJ2-4	TGTGCTAGTGGTTTGGGACCCACTAGCAGGGGGGCGTTTGAGCAGTACTTC	CASGLGPTSRGAFEQYF
TRBD1	TRBV3-1	NA	TRBJ2-1	TGTGCCAGCAGCCCTAAAAGGGGGCTGCGCAATGAGCAGTTCTTC	CASSPKRGLRNEQFF
NA	TRBV5-1	NA	TRBJ2-2	TGCGCCAGCAGCTTAATGACTCCCGGAACCGGGGAGCTGTTTTTT	CASSLMTPGTGELFF
NA	TRBV28	NA	TRBJ2-5	TGTGCCAGCCAATCGGTGCTGGAAGAGACCCAGTACTTC	CASQSVLEETQYF
TRBD1	TRBV29-1	few	TRBJ1-2	TGCAGCGTTGACGTGGGACAGGGAATATCCTATGGCTACACCTTC	CSVDVGQGISYGYTF
NA	TRBV5-1	NA	TRBJ2-1	TGCGCCAGCAGCTACCGTATCCCGGGGGAAGGTGAGCAGTTCTTC	CASSYRIPGEGEQFF
NA	TRBV3-1	few	TRBJ2-7	TGTGCCAGCAGCCAATATCCAGGAAAGATCTACGAGCAGTACTTC	CASSQYPGKIYEQYF
NA	TRBV7-6	few	TRBJ2-7	TGTGCCAGCAGCCCGGTCGGGACGACCTACGAGCAGTACTTC	CASSPVGTTYEQYF
NA	TRBV3-1	few	TRBJ1-2	TGTGCCAGCAGCCGTCGGGACGGGGGAGATGGCTACACCTTC	CASSRRDGGDGYTF
TRBD1	TRBV5-1	many	TRBJ2-7	TGCGCCAGCAGCTCGGACAGGCACCTCTACGAGCAGTACTTC	CASSSDRHLYEQYF
TRBD2	TRBV5-1	many	TRBJ2-1	TGCGCCAGCAGCTTAATGGGCAGCGGGAGTGAGGAGCAGTTCTTC	CASSLMGSGSEEQFF
NA	TRBV7-2	few	TRBJ2-7	TGTGCCAGCAGCCGAGGGTTGTTGGGGCCCAAGTACGAGCAGTACTTC	CASSRGLLGPKYEQYF
NA	TRBV7-8	few	TRBJ2-2	TGTGCCAGCAGCTTCCCTCAGGCTACGAACACCGGGGAGCTGTTTTTT	CASSFPQATNTGELFF
NA	TRBV3-1	NA	TRBJ1-4	TGTGCCAGCAGCCAAGAGGGGACCAATGAAAAACTGTTTTTT	CASSQEGTNEKLFF
NA	TRBV6-1	NA	TRBJ1-2	TGTGCCAGCAGTGAAGCGCGGGGTGACTATGGCTACACCTTC	CASSEARGDYGYTF
NA	TRBV27	NA	TRBJ2-1	TGTGCCAGCAGCTCCCTAGGTGTGGGGGCCGCACAGAATGAGCAGTTCTTC	CASSSLGVGAAQNEQFF
TRBD2	TRBV11-2	once	TRBJ2-2	TGTGCCGGCGGGACTAAGAACACCGGGGAGCTGTTTTTT	CAGGTKNTGELFF
TRBD2	TRBV6-6	few	TRBJ2-7	TGTGCCAGCAGTTACCTAGCGGGGACCTACGAGCAGTACTTC	CASSYLAGTYEQYF